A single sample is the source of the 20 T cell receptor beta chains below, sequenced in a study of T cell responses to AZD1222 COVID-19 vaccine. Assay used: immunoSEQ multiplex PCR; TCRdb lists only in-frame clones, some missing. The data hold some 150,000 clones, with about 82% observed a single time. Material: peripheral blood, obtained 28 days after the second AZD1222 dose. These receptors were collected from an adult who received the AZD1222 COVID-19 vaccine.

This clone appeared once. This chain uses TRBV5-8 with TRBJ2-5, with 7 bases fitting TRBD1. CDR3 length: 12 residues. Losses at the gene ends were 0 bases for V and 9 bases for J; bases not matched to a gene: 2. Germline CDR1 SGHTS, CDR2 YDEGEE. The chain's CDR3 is CASSLGQGAQYF. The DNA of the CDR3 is TGTGCCAGCAGCTTGGGCCAGGGGGCCCAGTACTTC.

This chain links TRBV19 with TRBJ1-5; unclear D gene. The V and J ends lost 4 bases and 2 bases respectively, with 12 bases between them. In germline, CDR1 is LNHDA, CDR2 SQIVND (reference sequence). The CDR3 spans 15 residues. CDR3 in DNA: TGTGCCAGTAGTACGGGCCCTCGGGGCAATCAGCCCCAGCATTTT. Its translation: CASSTGPRGNQPQHF.

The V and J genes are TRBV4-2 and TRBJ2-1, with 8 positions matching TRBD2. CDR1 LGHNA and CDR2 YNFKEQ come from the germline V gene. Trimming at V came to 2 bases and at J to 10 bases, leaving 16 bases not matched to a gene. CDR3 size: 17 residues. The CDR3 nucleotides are TGTGCCAGCAGCCAAAATCCCCGGGCAGCGGGAGACCGCGAGCAGTTCTTC. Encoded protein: CASSQNPRAAGDREQFF.

DNA for the CDR3: TGCGCCAGCAGCCCGTGGGGGTTTACCGAAGCTTTCTTT. Translating it yields CASSPWGFTEAFF. The V call is TRBV4-1, the J call TRBJ1-1; a possible D gene is TRBD1 (5 bases). Germline V lookup: CDR1 MGHRA, CDR2 YSYEKL. This CDR3 region has 13 residues. The V gene lost 4 bases and the J gene lost 8 bases, with 14 bases spanning the gap.

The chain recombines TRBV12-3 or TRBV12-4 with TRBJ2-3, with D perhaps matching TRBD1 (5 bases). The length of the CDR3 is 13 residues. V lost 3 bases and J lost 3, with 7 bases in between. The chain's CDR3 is CASSLAGTDTQYF. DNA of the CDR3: TGTGCCAGCAGTTTGGCAGGGACAGATACGCAGTATTTT.

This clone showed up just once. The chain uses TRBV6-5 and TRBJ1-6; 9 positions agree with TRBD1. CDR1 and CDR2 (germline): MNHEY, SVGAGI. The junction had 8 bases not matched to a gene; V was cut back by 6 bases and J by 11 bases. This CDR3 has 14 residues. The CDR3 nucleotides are TGTGCCAGCAGCCGGGACAGGGCAACGACACCCCTCCACTTT. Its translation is CASSRDRATTPLHF.

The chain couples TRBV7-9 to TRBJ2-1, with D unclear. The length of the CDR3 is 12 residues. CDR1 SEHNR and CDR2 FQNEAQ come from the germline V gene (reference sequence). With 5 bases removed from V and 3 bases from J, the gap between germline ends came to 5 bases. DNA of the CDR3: TGTGCCAGCAGCCCCGACTACAATGAGCAGTTCTTC. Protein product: CASSPDYNEQFF. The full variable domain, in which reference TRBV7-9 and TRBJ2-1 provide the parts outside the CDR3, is DTGVSQNPRHKITKRGQNVTFRCDPISEHNRLYWYRQTLGQGPEFLTYFQNEAQLEKSRLLSDRFSAERPKGSFSTLEIQRTEQGDSAMYLCASSPDYNEQFFGPGTRLTVL.

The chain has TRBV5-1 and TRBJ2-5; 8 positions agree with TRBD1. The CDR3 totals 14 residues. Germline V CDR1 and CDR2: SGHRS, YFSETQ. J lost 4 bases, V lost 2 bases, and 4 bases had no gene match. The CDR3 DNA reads TGCGCCAGCAGCTTATTACAGGGGGGAGAGACCCAGTACTTC. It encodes CASSLLQGGETQYF.

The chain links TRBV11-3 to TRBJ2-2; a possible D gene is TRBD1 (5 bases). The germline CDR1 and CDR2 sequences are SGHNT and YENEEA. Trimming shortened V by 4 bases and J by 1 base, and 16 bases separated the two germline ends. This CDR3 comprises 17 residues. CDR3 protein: CASSSPDGQGNTGELFF. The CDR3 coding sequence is TGTGCCAGCAGCTCCCCGGACGGACAAGGGAACACCGGGGAGCTGTTTTTT.

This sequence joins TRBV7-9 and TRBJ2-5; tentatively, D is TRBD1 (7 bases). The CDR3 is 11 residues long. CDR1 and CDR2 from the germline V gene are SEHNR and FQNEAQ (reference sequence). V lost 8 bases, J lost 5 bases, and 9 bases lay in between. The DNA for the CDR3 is TGTGCCAGCCAGGGGGGTGAGACCCAGTACTTC. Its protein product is CASQGGETQYF.

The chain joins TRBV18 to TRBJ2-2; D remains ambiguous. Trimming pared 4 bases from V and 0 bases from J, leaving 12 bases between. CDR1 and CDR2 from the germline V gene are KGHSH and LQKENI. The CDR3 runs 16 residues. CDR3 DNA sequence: TGTGCCAGCTCACGCGCTTCGCCTACGAACACCGGGGAGCTGTTTTTT. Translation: CASSRASPTNTGELFF.

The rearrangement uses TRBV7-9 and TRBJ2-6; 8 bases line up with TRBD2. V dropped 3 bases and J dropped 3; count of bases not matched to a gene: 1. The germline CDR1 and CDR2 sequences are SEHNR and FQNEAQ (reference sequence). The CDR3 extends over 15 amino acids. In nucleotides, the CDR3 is TGTGCCAGCAGCTTGCGGGGGGTTGGGGCCAACGTCCTGACTTTC. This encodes CASSLRGVGANVLTF.

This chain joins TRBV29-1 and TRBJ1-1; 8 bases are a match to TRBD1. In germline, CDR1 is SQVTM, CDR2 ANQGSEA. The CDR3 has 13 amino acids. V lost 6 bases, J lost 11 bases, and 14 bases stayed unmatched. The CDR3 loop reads CSVRQGSGLPAFF. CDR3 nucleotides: TGCAGCGTCAGACAGGGGTCAGGGCTCCCGGCTTTCTTT.

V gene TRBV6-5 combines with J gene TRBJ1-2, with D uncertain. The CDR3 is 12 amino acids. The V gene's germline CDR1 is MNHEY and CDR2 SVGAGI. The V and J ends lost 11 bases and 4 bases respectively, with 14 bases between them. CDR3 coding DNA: TGTGCCTCAGAGGGAGTCCCCTATGGCTACACCTTC. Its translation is CASEGVPYGYTF.

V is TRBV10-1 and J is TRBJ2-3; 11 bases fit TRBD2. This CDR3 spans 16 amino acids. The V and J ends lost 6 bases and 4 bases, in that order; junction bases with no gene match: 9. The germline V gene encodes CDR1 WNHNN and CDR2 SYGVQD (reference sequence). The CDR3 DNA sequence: TGCGCCAGCAGCTTAACTAGCGGGAGAGGGTCAGATACGCAGTATTTT. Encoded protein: CASSLTSGRGSDTQYF.

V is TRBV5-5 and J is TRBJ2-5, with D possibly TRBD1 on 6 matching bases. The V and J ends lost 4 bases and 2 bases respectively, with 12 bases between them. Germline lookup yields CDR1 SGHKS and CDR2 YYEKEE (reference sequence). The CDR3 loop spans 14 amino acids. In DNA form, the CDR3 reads TGTGCCAGCAGCGCCGGACAGACACAAGAGACCCAGTACTTC. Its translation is CASSAGQTQETQYF.

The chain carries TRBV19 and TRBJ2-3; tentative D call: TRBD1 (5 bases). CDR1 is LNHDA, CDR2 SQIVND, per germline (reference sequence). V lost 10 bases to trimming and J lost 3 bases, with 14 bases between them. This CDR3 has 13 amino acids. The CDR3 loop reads CATAGFRTDTQYF. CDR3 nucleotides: TGTGCCACCGCAGGGTTTAGAACAGATACGCAGTATTTT.

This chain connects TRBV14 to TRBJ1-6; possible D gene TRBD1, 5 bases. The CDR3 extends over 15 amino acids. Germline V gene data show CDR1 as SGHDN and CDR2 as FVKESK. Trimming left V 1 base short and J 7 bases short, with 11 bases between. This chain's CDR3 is CASSQVEGRNSPLHF. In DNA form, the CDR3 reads TGTGCCAGCAGCCAAGTGGAGGGGAGGAATTCACCCCTCCACTTT.

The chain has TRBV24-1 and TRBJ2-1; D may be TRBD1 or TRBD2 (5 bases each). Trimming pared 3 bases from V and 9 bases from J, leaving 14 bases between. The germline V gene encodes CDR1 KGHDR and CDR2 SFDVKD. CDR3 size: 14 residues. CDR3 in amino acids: CATSDIDLRGEQFF. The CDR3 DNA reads TGTGCCACCAGTGATATTGACCTGAGGGGTGAGCAGTTCTTC.

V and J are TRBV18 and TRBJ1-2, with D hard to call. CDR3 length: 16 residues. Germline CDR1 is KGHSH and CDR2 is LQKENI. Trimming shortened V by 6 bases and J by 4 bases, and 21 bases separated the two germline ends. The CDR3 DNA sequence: TGTGCCAGCTCCCCAAACTCAGGCGGTGAGGTCTATGGCTACACCTTC. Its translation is CASSPNSGGEVYGYTF. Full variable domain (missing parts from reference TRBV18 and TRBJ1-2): NAGVMQNPRHLVRRRGQEARLRCSPMKGHSHVYWYRQLPEEGLKFMVYLQKENIIDESGMPKERFSAEFPKEGPSILRIQQVVRGDSAAYFCASSPNSGGEVYGYTFGSGTRLTVV.